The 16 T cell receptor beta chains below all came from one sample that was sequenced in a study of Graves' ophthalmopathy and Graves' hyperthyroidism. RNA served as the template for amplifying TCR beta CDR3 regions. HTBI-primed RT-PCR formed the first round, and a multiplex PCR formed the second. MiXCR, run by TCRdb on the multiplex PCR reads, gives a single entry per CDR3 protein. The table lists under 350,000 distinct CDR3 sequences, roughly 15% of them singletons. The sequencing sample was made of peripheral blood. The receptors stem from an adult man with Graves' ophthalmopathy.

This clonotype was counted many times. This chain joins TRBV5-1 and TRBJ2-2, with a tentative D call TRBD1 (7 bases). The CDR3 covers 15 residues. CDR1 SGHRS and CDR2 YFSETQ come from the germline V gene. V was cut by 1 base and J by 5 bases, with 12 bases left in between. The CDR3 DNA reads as TGCGCCAGCAGCTTGCTCCAGGGGGGAACCGGGGAGCTGTTTTTT. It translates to CASSLLQGGTGELFF.

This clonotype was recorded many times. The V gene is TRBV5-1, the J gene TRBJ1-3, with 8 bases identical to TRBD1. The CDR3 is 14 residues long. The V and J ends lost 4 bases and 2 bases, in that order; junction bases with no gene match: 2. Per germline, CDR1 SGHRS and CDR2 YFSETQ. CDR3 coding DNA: TGCGCCAGCAGCATACAGGGGGCTGGAAACACCATATATTTT. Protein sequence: CASSIQGAGNTIYF.

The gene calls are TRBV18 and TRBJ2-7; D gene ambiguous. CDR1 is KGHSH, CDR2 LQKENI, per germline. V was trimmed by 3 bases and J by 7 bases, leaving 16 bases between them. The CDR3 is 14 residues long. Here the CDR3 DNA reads TGTGCCAGCTCACCTCGTCACACTGAGCTGGAGCAGTACTTC. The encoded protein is CASSPRHTELEQYF.

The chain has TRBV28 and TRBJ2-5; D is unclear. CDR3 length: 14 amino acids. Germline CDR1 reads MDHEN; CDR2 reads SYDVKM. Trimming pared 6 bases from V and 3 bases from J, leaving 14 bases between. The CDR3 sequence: CASRPDVEEETQYF. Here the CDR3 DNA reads TGTGCCAGCAGACCGGACGTCGAAGAAGAGACCCAGTACTTC.

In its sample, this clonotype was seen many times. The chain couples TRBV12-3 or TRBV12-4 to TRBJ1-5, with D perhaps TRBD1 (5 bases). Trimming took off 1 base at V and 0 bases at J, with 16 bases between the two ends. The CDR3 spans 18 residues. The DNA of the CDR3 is TGTGCCAGCAGTTTAGTTGGGACGGTAGGATATAGCAATCAGCCCCAGCATTTT. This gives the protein CASSLVGTVGYSNQPQHF.

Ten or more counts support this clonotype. The CDR3 nucleotides read TGTGCCAGCAGCTTAGGCCATATGATGGGCGAGCAGTACTTC. Translated, it gives CASSLGHMMGEQYF. The chain employs TRBV7-2 and TRBJ2-7; unclear D gene. The germline V gene encodes CDR1 SGHTA and CDR2 FQGNSA. Trimming removed 1 base at V and 6 bases at J, with 13 bases between. The CDR3 runs to 14 residues.

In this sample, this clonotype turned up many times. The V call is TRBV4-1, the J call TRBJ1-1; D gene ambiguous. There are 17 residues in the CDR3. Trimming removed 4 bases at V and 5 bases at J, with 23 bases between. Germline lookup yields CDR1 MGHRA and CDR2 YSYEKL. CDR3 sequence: CASSPSGSSEGQTEAFF. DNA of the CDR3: TGCGCCAGCAGCCCTTCTGGATCGTCCGAGGGCCAAACTGAAGCTTTCTTT.

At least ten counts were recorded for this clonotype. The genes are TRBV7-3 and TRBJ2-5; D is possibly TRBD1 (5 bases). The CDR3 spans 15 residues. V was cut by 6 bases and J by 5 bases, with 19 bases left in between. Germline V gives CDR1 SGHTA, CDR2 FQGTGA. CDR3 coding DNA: TGTGCCAGCAGTCAACAGGCTGGGGCCTTTGAGACCCAGTACTTC. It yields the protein CASSQQAGAFETQYF.

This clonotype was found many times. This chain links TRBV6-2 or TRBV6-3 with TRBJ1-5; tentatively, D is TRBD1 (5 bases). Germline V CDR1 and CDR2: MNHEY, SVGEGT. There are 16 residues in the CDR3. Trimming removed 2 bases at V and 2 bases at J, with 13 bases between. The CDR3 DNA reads TGTGCCAGCAGTTACAGCCGGGGGGATCGCAATCAGCCCCAGCATTTT. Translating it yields CASSYSRGDRNQPQHF.

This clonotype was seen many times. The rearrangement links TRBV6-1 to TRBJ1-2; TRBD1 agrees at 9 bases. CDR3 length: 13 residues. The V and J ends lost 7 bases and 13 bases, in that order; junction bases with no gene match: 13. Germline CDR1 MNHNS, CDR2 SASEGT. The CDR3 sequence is CASTKQGADVCTF. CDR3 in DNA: TGTGCCAGCACCAAACAGGGGGCGGACGTCTGCACCTTC.

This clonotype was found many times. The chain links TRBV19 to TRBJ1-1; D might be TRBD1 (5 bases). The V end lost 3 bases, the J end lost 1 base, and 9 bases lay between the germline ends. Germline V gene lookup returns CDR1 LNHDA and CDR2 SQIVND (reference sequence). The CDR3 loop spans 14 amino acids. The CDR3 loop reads CASSMYRRNTEAFF. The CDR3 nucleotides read TGTGCCAGTAGTATGTACAGGCGGAACACTGAAGCTTTCTTT.

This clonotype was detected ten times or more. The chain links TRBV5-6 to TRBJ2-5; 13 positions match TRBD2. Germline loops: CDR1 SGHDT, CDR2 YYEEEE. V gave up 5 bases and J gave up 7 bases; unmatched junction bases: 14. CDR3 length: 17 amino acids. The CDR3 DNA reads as TGTGCCAGCAGGTGGGGACTAGCGGGACCTCTGGAAGGGACCCAGTACTTC. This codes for CASRWGLAGPLEGTQYF. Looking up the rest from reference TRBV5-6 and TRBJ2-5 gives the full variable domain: DAGVTQSPTHLIKTRGQQVTLRCSPKSGHDTVSWYQQALGQGPQFIFQYYEEEERQRGNFPDRFSGHQFPNYSSELNVNALLLGDSALYLCASRWGLAGPLEGTQYFGPGTRLLVL.

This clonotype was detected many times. The CDR3 region has the DNA TGTGCCAGCAGCCGAGTGGGACAGATACCAGAGACCCAGTACTTC. Amino acids: CASSRVGQIPETQYF. This chain joins TRBV7-2 and TRBJ2-5, with 7 bases that match TRBD1. V was clipped by 5 bases and J by 4 bases; unmatched bases: 10. Germline V lookup: CDR1 SGHTA, CDR2 FQGNSA. The CDR3 is 15 amino acids.

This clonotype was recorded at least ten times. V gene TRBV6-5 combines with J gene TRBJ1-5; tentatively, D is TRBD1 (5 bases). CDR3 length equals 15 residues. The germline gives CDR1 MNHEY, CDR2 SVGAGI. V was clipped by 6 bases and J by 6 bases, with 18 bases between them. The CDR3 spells CASRPWGEGIQPQHF. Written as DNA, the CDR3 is TGTGCCAGCAGGCCGTGGGGGGAGGGAATTCAGCCCCAGCATTTT.

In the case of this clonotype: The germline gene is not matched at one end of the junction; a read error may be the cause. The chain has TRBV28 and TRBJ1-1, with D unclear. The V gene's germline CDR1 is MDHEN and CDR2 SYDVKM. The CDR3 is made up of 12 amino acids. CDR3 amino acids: CASRSNPPEALF. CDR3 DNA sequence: TGTGCCAGCAGATCAAACCCCCCTGAAGCTTTATTT.

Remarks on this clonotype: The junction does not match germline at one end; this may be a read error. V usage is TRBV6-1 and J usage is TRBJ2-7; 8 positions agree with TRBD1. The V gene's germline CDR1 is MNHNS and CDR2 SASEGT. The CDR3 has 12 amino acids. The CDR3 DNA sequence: TGTGCCAGCTCGGACAGGGCCTACGAGCAGTGCTTC. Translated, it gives CASSDRAYEQCF.